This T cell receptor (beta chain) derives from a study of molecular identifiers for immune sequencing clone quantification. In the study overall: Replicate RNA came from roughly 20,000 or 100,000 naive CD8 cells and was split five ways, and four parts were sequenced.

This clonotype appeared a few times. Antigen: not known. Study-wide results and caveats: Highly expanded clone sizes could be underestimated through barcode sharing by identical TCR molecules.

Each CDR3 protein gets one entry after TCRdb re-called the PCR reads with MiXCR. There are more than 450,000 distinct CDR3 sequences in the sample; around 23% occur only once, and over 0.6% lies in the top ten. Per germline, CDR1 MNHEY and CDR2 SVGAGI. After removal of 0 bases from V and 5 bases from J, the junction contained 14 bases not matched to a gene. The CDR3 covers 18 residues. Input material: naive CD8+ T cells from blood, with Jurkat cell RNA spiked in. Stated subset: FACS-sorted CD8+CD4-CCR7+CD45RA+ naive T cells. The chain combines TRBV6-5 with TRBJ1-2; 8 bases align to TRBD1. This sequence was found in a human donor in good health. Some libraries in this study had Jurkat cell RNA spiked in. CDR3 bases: TGTGCCAGCAGTTACTCGATACCGGCCGGGCAGGGGGCTTATGGCTACACCTTC. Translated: CASSYSIPAGQGAYGYTF.